The rows below give T cell receptor beta chains drawn from one sample of a study of T cells in Graves' hyperthyroidism and ophthalmopathy. TCRdb reprocessed the multiplex PCR reads via MiXCR and lists one record per CDR3 protein. The repertoire includes about 350,000 distinct CDR3 sequences, about a sixth of them detected once, and around 16% sits in the top ten. Material: blood. Source of these receptors: a woman aged 40-49 years with Graves' ophthalmopathy. Each CDR3 is given with its conserved first and last residue. A D gene is named only where the DNA matches it firmly. Rows give clone size only sometimes, using once, few, many, or a class for an expanded clone.

size: few; V: TRBV4-1; J: TRBJ2-2; D: NA; CDR3: CASSQVTPSPGELFF; DNA: TGCGCCAGCAGCCAAGTTACTCCCTCGCCCGGGGAGCTGTTTTTT
size: NA; V: TRBV9; J: TRBJ2-7; D: NA; CDR3: CASSAGDVVYEQYF; DNA: TGTGCCAGCAGTGCCGGGGACGTTGTCTACGAGCAGTACTTC
size: many; V: TRBV5-1; J: TRBJ2-7; D: NA; CDR3: CASRPGYEQYF; DNA: TGCGCCAGCAGACCAGGGTACGAGCAGTACTTC
size: few; V: TRBV6-1; J: TRBJ1-1; D: NA; CDR3: CASRRSGVAANTEAFF; DNA: TGTGCCAGCAGGCGGTCGGGAGTAGCGGCGAACACTGAAGCTTTCTTT
size: many; V: TRBV5-5; J: TRBJ2-7; D: NA; CDR3: CASSLGGRGGIYEQYF; DNA: TGTGCCAGCAGCTTGGGGGGACGTGGAGGAATCTACGAGCAGTACTTC
size: many; V: TRBV5-1; J: TRBJ2-5; D: TRBD2; CDR3: CASSLILAGVEETQYF; DNA: TGCGCCAGCAGCTTGATACTAGCGGGAGTAGAAGAGACCCAGTACTTC
size: many; V: TRBV20-1; J: TRBJ1-6; D: TRBD1; CDR3: CSASGTEAYNSPLHF; DNA: TGCAGTGCTTCCGGGACAGAGGCCTATAATTCACCCCTCCACTTT
size: many; V: TRBV19; J: TRBJ2-7; D: NA; CDR3: CASIGSQAYEQYF; DNA: TGTGCCAGTATCGGGAGTCAAGCCTACGAGCAGTACTTC
size: many; V: TRBV6-2/TRBV6-3; J: TRBJ2-5; D: TRBD2; CDR3: CASSFGLAGGETQYF; DNA: TGTGCCAGCAGTTTCGGACTAGCGGGAGGGGAGACCCAGTACTTC
size: NA; V: TRBV6-4; J: TRBJ1-2; D: NA; CDR3: CASSVSGNYGYIF; DNA: TGTGCCAGCAGCGTCTCGGGGAACTATGGCTACATCTTC
size: NA; V: TRBV6-1; J: TRBJ2-7; D: TRBD1; CDR3: CASSSAPGTGGYEQYF; DNA: TGTGCCAGCAGCTCCGCTCCCGGGACAGGGGGCTACGAGCAGTACTTC
size: many; V: TRBV6-2/TRBV6-3; J: TRBJ1-1; D: NA; CDR3: CASRRRLIRGPVNTEAFF; DNA: TGTGCCAGCAGACGGCGACTCATCAGGGGCCCAGTGAACACTGAAGCTTTCTTT
size: many; V: TRBV18; J: TRBJ1-1; D: NA; CDR3: CASSPLEMNTEAFF; DNA: TGTGCCAGCTCACCATTAGAGATGAACACTGAAGCTTTCTTT
size: many; V: TRBV12-3/TRBV12-4; J: TRBJ1-2; D: NA; CDR3: CASSPLGPYGYTF; DNA: TGTGCCAGCAGTCCTCTTGGACCCTATGGCTACACCTTC
size: many; V: TRBV30; J: TRBJ1-5; D: NA; CDR3: CAWNGSEGLRFNQPQHF; DNA: TGTGCCTGGAACGGCTCCGAGGGGTTAAGGTTCAATCAGCCCCAGCATTTT
size: few; V: TRBV5-4; J: TRBJ2-2; D: NA; CDR3: CASSFRSTGELFF; DNA: TGTGCCAGCAGCTTTAGGAGCACCGGGGAGCTGTTTTTT
size: NA; V: TRBV7-8; J: TRBJ2-5; D: TRBD2; CDR3: CASSPTRRFSGKETQYF; DNA: TGTGCCAGCAGCCCCACTCGGCGATTCAGCGGGAAAGAGACCCAGTACTTC
size: NA; V: TRBV20-1; J: TRBJ1-2; D: NA; CDR3: CSASRVSRVYGYTF; DNA: TGCAGTGCTAGTAGGGTTTCGCGCGTCTATGGCTACACCTTC
size: many; V: TRBV28; J: TRBJ1-1; D: NA; CDR3: CASSSTGPYTEAFF; DNA: TGTGCCAGCAGTTCCACCGGTCCATACACTGAAGCTTTCTTT
size: many; V: TRBV7-8; J: TRBJ2-5; D: NA; CDR3: CASSLVLRVGETQYF; DNA: TGTGCCAGCAGCTTAGTTTTGAGGGTGGGAGAGACCCAGTACTTC
size: many; V: TRBV7-8; J: TRBJ2-7; D: TRBD1; CDR3: CASSLESGTGSYEQYF; DNA: TGTGCCAGCAGCTTAGAGTCCGGGACAGGTTCCTACGAGCAGTACTTC
size: many; V: TRBV7-8; J: TRBJ2-7; D: NA; CDR3: CASSLDLGYEQYF; DNA: TGTGCCAGCAGCTTAGACCTAGGGTACGAGCAGTACTTC